Listed below are T cell receptor beta chains from one sample, sequenced in a study of naive and memory T cell subsets. TCRdb independently ran MiXCR on the UMI-ligation and nested PCR reads; one entry per CDR3 protein. The data show about 140,000 distinct CDR3 sequences, roughly a fifth seen once. Sequencing used naive CD8+ T cells from blood. The receptors were sampled from a human donor in good health. Each CDR3 is given with its conserved first and last residue. The D gene is left open where the match is weak. Some rows have no size entry. The others give once, few or many, or a class for an expanded clone.

cdr3_nt: TGTGCCAGCAGCGGAGACAGGGAGAAACCCTACGAGCAGTACTTC
cdr3_aa: CASSGDREKPYEQYF
j_call: TRBJ2-7
v_call: TRBV9
d_call: TRBD1
clone_size: .

cdr3_nt: TGTGCCAGCAGCCTAGGCGGACCTGGCGAAACCGGGGAGCTGTTTTTT
cdr3_aa: CASSLGGPGETGELFF
j_call: TRBJ2-2
v_call: TRBV5-4
d_call: .
clone_size: .

cdr3_nt: TGTGCCAGCAGTAGGACAGCAACCGGGGAGCTGTTTTTT
cdr3_aa: CASSRTATGELFF
j_call: TRBJ2-2
v_call: TRBV28
d_call: .
clone_size: few

cdr3_nt: TGTGCCAGCAGCTCCGGGATAGAGCAGTTCTTC
cdr3_aa: CASSSGIEQFF
j_call: TRBJ2-1
v_call: TRBV11-2
d_call: .
clone_size: .

cdr3_nt: TGCGCCAGCAGCCAAGATATCTGGGCAGGAGGGGAGCTGTTTTTT
cdr3_aa: CASSQDIWAGGELFF
j_call: TRBJ2-2
v_call: TRBV4-1
d_call: .
clone_size: .

cdr3_nt: TGTGCCAGCAACCCGGCTGCTACCAATGAGCAGTTCTTC
cdr3_aa: CASNPAATNEQFF
j_call: TRBJ2-1
v_call: TRBV2
d_call: .
clone_size: few

cdr3_nt: TGTGCCAGCAGCCTAGGGGTCCCCTACGAGCAGTACTTC
cdr3_aa: CASSLGVPYEQYF
j_call: TRBJ2-7
v_call: TRBV12-3/TRBV12-4
d_call: .
clone_size: few

cdr3_nt: TGCGCCAGCAGCTTGGAAGGGGGTGTCAAAAACATTCAGTACTTC
cdr3_aa: CASSLEGGVKNIQYF
j_call: TRBJ2-4
v_call: TRBV5-1
d_call: .
clone_size: .

cdr3_nt: TGTGCCACCCGGGACCTTAGCTCCTACGAGCAGTACTTC
cdr3_aa: CATRDLSSYEQYF
j_call: TRBJ2-7
v_call: TRBV7-2
d_call: .
clone_size: .

cdr3_nt: TGCGCCAGCAGCCACCGGACAGGCAACTACGAGCAGTACTTC
cdr3_aa: CASSHRTGNYEQYF
j_call: TRBJ2-7
v_call: TRBV4-1
d_call: TRBD1
clone_size: .

cdr3_nt: TGTGCTAGTGCCATAGCGGGAGAAATGTGGAATGAGCAGTTCTTC
cdr3_aa: CASAIAGEMWNEQFF
j_call: TRBJ2-1
v_call: TRBV12-5
d_call: TRBD2
clone_size: .

cdr3_nt: TGTGCCAGCAGTGTAGGGACTAGCGGCAATGAGCAGTTCTTC
cdr3_aa: CASSVGTSGNEQFF
j_call: TRBJ2-1
v_call: TRBV27
d_call: TRBD2
clone_size: .

cdr3_nt: TGTGCCAGCAGCAAGACAGGGAAGGGGGCCAAAAACATTCAGTACTTC
cdr3_aa: CASSKTGKGAKNIQYF
j_call: TRBJ2-4
v_call: TRBV7-9
d_call: TRBD1
clone_size: .

cdr3_nt: TGTGCCAGCAGCCAAGAAGGAAAGAGGGAGCGGGAGGAACGTGGCAAAAACATTCAGTACTTC
cdr3_aa: CASSQEGKREREERGKNIQYF
j_call: TRBJ2-4
v_call: TRBV3-2
d_call: .
clone_size: once

cdr3_nt: TGTGCCAGCAGCTTAGTTAGGAACACTGAAGCTTTCTTT
cdr3_aa: CASSLVRNTEAFF
j_call: TRBJ1-1
v_call: TRBV7-9
d_call: .
clone_size: few

cdr3_nt: TGCAGTGCTAGGACCCTGCGGGTGGCCAGGATTAATGAGCAGTTCTTC
cdr3_aa: CSARTLRVARINEQFF
j_call: TRBJ2-1
v_call: TRBV20-1
d_call: .
clone_size: many

cdr3_nt: TGTGCCAGCAGAAAGAGGGACAGTAAATCTTCACCCCTCCACTTT
cdr3_aa: CASRKRDSKSSPLHF
j_call: TRBJ1-6
v_call: TRBV13
d_call: TRBD1
clone_size: few

cdr3_nt: TGTGCCAGCAGACAACCGGGACAGGCCTCAGATACGCAGTATTTT
cdr3_aa: CASRQPGQASDTQYF
j_call: TRBJ2-3
v_call: TRBV4-2
d_call: TRBD1
clone_size: .

cdr3_nt: TGTGCCAGCAGCTCGGGACTAGTAATCTACGAGCAGTACTTC
cdr3_aa: CASSSGLVIYEQYF
j_call: TRBJ2-7
v_call: TRBV11-1
d_call: TRBD2
clone_size: once

cdr3_nt: TGTGCCAGCAGGACTCACCAAGAGACCCAGTACTTC
cdr3_aa: CASRTHQETQYF
j_call: TRBJ2-5
v_call: TRBV7-1
d_call: .
clone_size: .

cdr3_nt: TGTGCCAGCAGTACTCTAGCGGGACCCTACGAGCAGTACTTC
cdr3_aa: CASSTLAGPYEQYF
j_call: TRBJ2-7
v_call: TRBV6-5
d_call: TRBD2
clone_size: .

cdr3_nt: TGTGCCAGCAGTGACTGGGACAGGGCGAACACCGGGGAGCTGTTTTTT
cdr3_aa: CASSDWDRANTGELFF
j_call: TRBJ2-2
v_call: TRBV25-1
d_call: TRBD1
clone_size: .

cdr3_nt: TGTGCCAGCTCCGGGACAGGCGACACCGGGGAGCTGTTTTTT
cdr3_aa: CASSGTGDTGELFF
j_call: TRBJ2-2
v_call: TRBV7-9
d_call: TRBD1
clone_size: few

cdr3_nt: TGTGCTAGTGGTTTGGGGCCTTTCACGGGTACTGAAGCTTTCTTT
cdr3_aa: CASGLGPFTGTEAFF
j_call: TRBJ1-1
v_call: TRBV12-5
d_call: .
clone_size: many

cdr3_nt: TGCAGTGCTAGAGATCCTAGCGGGATAGAAGATGAGCAGTTCTTC
cdr3_aa: CSARDPSGIEDEQFF
j_call: TRBJ2-1
v_call: TRBV20-1
d_call: TRBD2
clone_size: .

cdr3_nt: TGTGCCAGCAAGACGGGGGGTGGCTACAATGAGCAGTTCTTC
cdr3_aa: CASKTGGGYNEQFF
j_call: TRBJ2-1
v_call: TRBV28
d_call: TRBD2
clone_size: .